This record looks at one T cell receptor beta chain sequence and its context. The antigen is not known. Once RNA had been extracted, it was reverse transcribed into cDNA to act as the sequencing template. Clones were sequenced by immunoSEQ multiplex PCR, and TCRdb holds only the in-frame ones, with some missing. The repertoire holds some 130,000 clones, with almost 50% as singletons. The data originate from a study of CD8+ T cells in alopecia areata. Across the whole study: The duration of tofacitinib was 6 to 18 months, with 6 months off drug afterward.

Study conclusions and caveats: Normal scalp showed lower clonality than lesional scalp, especially alopecia totalis/universalis.

The J segment lost 3 bases and the V segment lost 5 bases, leaving 10 bases of the junction unmatched. The CDR3 runs to 16 residues. Germline CDR1 MNHEY, CDR2 SMNVEV (reference sequence). The gene calls are TRBV27 and TRBJ1-2; TRBD1 matches 9 bases. The sequenced sample was CD8+ T cells sorted from blood, obtained at week 0. The TCR comes from a human donor with alopecia areata. CDR3 region: CASSPDSTGGYYGYTF. In DNA, the CDR3 is TGTGCCAGCAGTCCCGATTCGACAGGGGGATACTATGGCTACACCTTC.